Here is one T cell receptor beta chain with its context. No antigen is known for it. Relative to the germline gene, one junction end is altered; a read error may explain this. TCRdb reanalysed the 5' RACE reads using MiXCR and keeps one entry per CDR3 protein. The repertoire holds 200,000 to 250,000 distinct CDR3 sequences, roughly 9.4% seen once, with 22% in the top ten. This entry comes from a study of T-cell memory formation after mild COVID-19. Study-wide findings and caveats: Confirmation was lacking for SARS-CoV-2 specificity of second-wave clones that peaked on day 37. CD4+ bias marked clones expanding day 15 to 37, unlike balanced contracting clones.

The V gene's germline CDR1 is SNHLY and CDR2 FYNNEI. CDR3 length: 14 residues. The receptor was isolated from a man in his late teens or twenties who had mild COVID-19 (a few samples of this study predate the infection). Cell type and time point are not known. The chain is built from TRBV2 and TRBJ2-1, with TRBD2 as a possible D gene (7 bases). The sample consisted of PBMCs or a T cell subset sorted from them (not recorded which). CDR3 nucleotides: TGTTCCAGCAGGGAGGGGGGGAACTACAATGAGCAGTTCTTC. Translating it yields CSSREGGNYNEQFF.